This paragraph reports one T cell receptor beta chain. Other DNA sequences within the sample encode an identical CDR3. This entry comes from a study of blood T cell repertoires in COVID-19. Across the study: COVID-19 samples collected from the United States, Italy and Spain covered acute and convalescent phases.

Original methodology: The assay estimated nucleated cells by amplifying reference gene primers. Assay: immunoSEQ multiplex PCR; the TCRdb copy retains only in-frame clones and omits some. V and J calls plus clone size are reproduced from that table; the DNA served to infer D and trimming. The table lists under 400,000 clones, roughly 88% of them singletons. This receptor was obtained from a woman aged 25 to 39 with COVID-19, enrolled during active disease. Input material: peripheral blood.

CDR3 residues: CASSSQGYGYTF. The CDR3 bases are TGTGCCAGCAGCTCACAGGGATATGGCTACACCTTC. This rearrangement joins TRBV7-2 to TRBJ1-2; D is possibly TRBD1 (6 bases). V was pared by 4 bases and J by 5 bases, with 8 bases between. CDR1 and CDR2 (germline): SGHTA, FQGNSA. The CDR3 sequence is 12 residues long.